A single sample gave rise to the 30 T cell receptor beta chains below, sequenced in a study of cytomegalovirus exposure and HLA in healthy donors. PCR used 60 Vbeta primers and 13 Jbeta primers. Clones were sequenced by immunoSEQ multiplex PCR, and TCRdb holds only the in-frame ones, with some missing. This table holds roughly 140,000 clones, about four fifths found once. What was sequenced was PBMCs. The receptors stem from a male donor in good health and CMV-seronegative.

V usage is TRBV28 and J usage is TRBJ2-5; D perhaps matches TRBD2 (5 bases). Trimming took 3 bases from V and 2 from J, leaving 10 bases between them. CDR3 size: 14 residues. In germline, CDR1 is MDHEN, CDR2 SYDVKM. The CDR3 sequence is CASSFGVPQETQYF. In nucleotides, the CDR3 is TGTGCCAGCAGTTTCGGGGTCCCGCAAGAGACCCAGTACTTC.

CDR3 loop: CASSHPAGTGYNEQFF. The CDR3 DNA follows: TGTGCCAGCAGCCACCCGGCAGGGACAGGCTACAATGAGCAGTTCTTC. The chain joins TRBV7-6 to TRBJ2-1, with 8 bases that match TRBD1. The CDR3 extends over 16 amino acids. V dropped 5 bases and J dropped 3; count of bases not matched to a gene: 9. Germline V gene lookup returns CDR1 SGHVS and CDR2 FNYEAQ.

The V call is TRBV5-6, the J call TRBJ2-7; D might be TRBD2 (6 bases). Trimming took off 4 bases at V and 0 bases at J, with 11 bases between the two ends. There are 14 residues in the CDR3. CDR1 SGHDT and CDR2 YYEEEE come from the germline V gene. The CDR3 sequence: CASSRPSASYEQYF. The CDR3 DNA sequence: TGTGCCAGCAGCCGCCCTAGCGCCTCCTACGAGCAGTACTTC.

The V gene is TRBV6-5, the J gene TRBJ2-7; D not certain. The length of the CDR3 is 14 residues. The germline V and J ends were trimmed by 0 bases and 2 bases, with 8 bases remaining between them. The germline gives CDR1 MNHEY, CDR2 SVGAGI. CDR3: CASSYSPVAYEQYF. In DNA form, the CDR3 reads TGTGCCAGCAGTTACTCGCCAGTTGCCTACGAGCAGTACTTC.

This clone was picked up a small number of times. This chain connects TRBV6-1 to TRBJ1-1; maybe TRBD1 (5 bases). This CDR3 region has 12 residues. V was trimmed by 10 bases and J by 3 bases, leaving 12 bases between them. Germline V gene lookup returns CDR1 MNHNS and CDR2 SASEGT. The CDR3 spells CATGSWDTEAFF. The CDR3 nucleotides are TGTGCCACAGGGTCTTGGGACACTGAAGCTTTCTTT.

The chain joins TRBV9 to TRBJ2-7; 9 bases line up with TRBD2. CDR1 is SGDLS and CDR2 is YYNGEE in the germline V gene. The J segment lost 5 bases and the V segment lost 4 bases, leaving 13 bases of the junction unmatched. This CDR3 region has 16 residues. DNA of the CDR3: TGTGCCAGCAGCTCAGGGCGGGGGGGAGGCGCCCACGAGCAGTACTTC. Translation: CASSSGRGGGAHEQYF.

This clone has just one count. The chain uses TRBV27 and TRBJ2-7, with a possible D match to TRBD1 (5 bases). Germline lookup yields CDR1 MNHEY and CDR2 SMNVEV (reference sequence). The CDR3 runs to 13 residues. Trimming pared 2 bases from V and 7 bases from J, leaving 12 bases between. The CDR3 reads CASSLGISGEQYF. In DNA form, the CDR3 reads TGTGCCAGCAGTTTAGGGATCTCAGGGGAGCAGTACTTC.

The V call is TRBV4-2, the J call TRBJ2-1; possible D gene TRBD2, 5 bases. V dropped 3 bases and J dropped 8 bases, with 14 bases sitting between them. The CDR3 is made up of 14 amino acids. Germline V gene data show CDR1 as LGHNA and CDR2 as YNFKEQ. CDR3 nucleotide sequence: TGTGCCAGCAGCCAGCGGGCGGACTCCTATGAGCAGTTCTTC. Encoded protein: CASSQRADSYEQFF.

This chain joins TRBV5-4 and TRBJ2-1; TRBD2 matches at 9 bases. Trimming removed 2 bases from V and 11 bases from J; junction bases left unmatched: 5. The CDR3 covers 13 residues. CDR1 and CDR2 from the germline V gene are SGHNT and YYREEE (reference sequence). CDR3 coding DNA: TGTGCCAGCAGCTTAGGAGGGACTAGCCAGCAGTTCTTC. This codes for CASSLGGTSQQFF.

In its sample, this clone was seen once. The CDR3 is CASSSPDSGMNTEAFF. CDR3 DNA: TGTGCCAGCAGCTCCCCCGACAGCGGGATGAACACTGAAGCTTTCTTT. J is TRBJ1-1 and V is TRBV7-2; possibly TRBD1 for D (5 bases). Germline V gene sequence: CDR1 SGHTA, CDR2 FQGNSA. V lost 4 bases, J lost 0 bases, and 15 bases lay in between. The CDR3 runs 16 residues.

This clone turned up a few times. The chain joins TRBV6-6 to TRBJ1-2; D not resolved. The V end lost 5 bases, the J end lost 1 base, and 8 bases lay between the germline ends. Germline V gives CDR1 MNHNY, CDR2 SVGAGI (reference sequence). The CDR3 extends over 13 amino acids. In nucleotides, the CDR3 is TGTGCCAGCAGTGATTCAGTTAACTATGGCTACACCTTC. It specifies CASSDSVNYGYTF.

The V and J genes are TRBV7-9 and TRBJ1-1; 9 positions match TRBD1. Germline CDR1 SEHNR, CDR2 FQNEAQ (reference sequence). The CDR3 runs 14 residues. Losses at the gene ends were 5 bases for V and 5 bases for J; bases not matched to a gene: 6. CDR3 residues: CASSPQGAGTEAFF. CDR3 coding DNA: TGTGCCAGCAGCCCACAGGGGGCAGGGACTGAAGCTTTCTTT.

The chain combines TRBV6-5 with TRBJ2-7; 7 bases match TRBD2. V lost 2 bases to trimming and J lost 5 bases; unmatched junction nucleotides: 6. Germline V gene lookup returns CDR1 MNHEY and CDR2 SVGAGI. The CDR3 extends over 14 amino acids. The CDR3 sequence: CASSYGLGIDEQYF. The DNA for the CDR3 is TGTGCCAGCAGTTACGGACTAGGGATAGACGAGCAGTACTTC.

This clone was picked up one time. This chain uses TRBV19 with TRBJ2-2, with TRBD1 matching 8 bases. CDR3 length: 18 amino acids. Germline values: CDR1 LNHDA, CDR2 SQIVND (reference sequence). The V segment lost 7 bases and the J segment 3 bases; nucleotides outside the gene matches: 16. CDR3 sequence (DNA): TGTGCCAGTACCTATCCGGGACAGGAGTATTTGGACACCGGGGAGCTGTTTTTT. This codes for CASTYPGQEYLDTGELFF. The entire variable domain, with the rest obtained from reference TRBV19 and TRBJ2-2, is as follows: DGGITQSPKYLFRKEGQNVTLSCEQNLNHDAMYWYRQDPGQGLRLIYYSQIVNDFQKGDIAEGYSVSREKKESFPLTVTSAQKNPTAFYLCASTYPGQEYLDTGELFFGEGSRLTVL.

The J gene is TRBJ1-3, the V gene TRBV4-3, with D unresolved. Trimming took 1 base from V and 0 from J, leaving 13 bases between them. CDR1 and CDR2 from the germline V gene are LGHNA and YSLEER. The CDR3 extends over 17 amino acids. The CDR3 protein is CASSQGAAPSSGNTIYF. The DNA of the CDR3 is TGCGCCAGCAGCCAAGGAGCGGCACCCAGCTCTGGAAACACCATATATTTT.

This chain uses TRBV7-9 with TRBJ2-7; no clear D. The CDR3 has 14 residues. The ends were cut back, 5 bases at V and 3 bases at J, with 14 bases in the middle. Germline V gene data show CDR1 as SEHNR and CDR2 as FQNEAQ (reference sequence). Written as DNA, the CDR3 is TGTGCCAGCAGCCCCCGGTCTACCCTCTACGAGCAGTACTTC. Its protein product is CASSPRSTLYEQYF.

The genes are TRBV7-6 and TRBJ2-3, with TRBD2 matching over 9 bases. The V gene end was trimmed by 8 bases and the J gene end by 4 bases; junction bases not matched to a gene: 10. The CDR3 contains 15 residues. Germline assignment: CDR1 SGHVS and CDR2 FNYEAQ. CDR3 residues: CASEDSGSGADTQYF. The DNA for the CDR3 is TGTGCCAGCGAGGATAGCGGGAGCGGGGCAGATACGCAGTATTTT.

The V gene is TRBV2, the J gene TRBJ2-1; D unresolved. V was cut by 8 bases and J by 5 bases, with 16 bases left in between. Germline CDR1 reads SNHLY; CDR2 reads FYNNEI. The CDR3 has 14 residues. CDR3 in DNA: TGTGCCAGCCTTTTCATGAGCCTCCACAATGAGCAGTTCTTC. Amino acid sequence: CASLFMSLHNEQFF.

The chain links TRBV5-1 to TRBJ2-3, with D perhaps matching TRBD1 (5 bases). In germline, CDR1 is SGHRS, CDR2 YFSETQ. The V end was cut by 5 bases, the J end by 1 base, with 8 bases between. The CDR3 loop spans 13 amino acids. CDR3 sequence reads: CASRQDGTDTQYF. In DNA form, the CDR3 reads TGCGCCAGCAGACAGGACGGCACAGATACGCAGTATTTT.

This chain connects TRBV6-5 to TRBJ2-7; 10 nucleotides agree with TRBD1. V lost 10 bases and J lost 9; bases outside the gene matches: 15. The CDR3 contains 14 residues. CDR1 MNHEY and CDR2 SVGAGI come from the germline V gene. The CDR3 sequence: CATKSGQGVPTQYF. CDR3 nucleotide sequence: TGTGCCACCAAATCAGGACAGGGGGTGCCTACGCAGTACTTC.

The chain has TRBV7-6 and TRBJ2-1; a possible D gene is TRBD2 (5 bases). This CDR3 comprises 16 residues. Germline lookup yields CDR1 SGHVS and CDR2 FNYEAQ. V gave up 0 bases and J gave up 3 bases, with 12 bases separating them. In DNA form, the CDR3 reads TGTGCCAGCAGCTTAGCGGCCCAGCGGCTCTACAATGAGCAGTTCTTC. Translated: CASSLAAQRLYNEQFF.

This rearrangement joins TRBV28 to TRBJ2-7; TRBD1 agrees at 9 bases. The CDR3 covers 14 residues. V lost 6 bases, J lost 3 bases, and 6 bases stayed unmatched. Germline V gives CDR1 MDHEN, CDR2 SYDVKM. CDR3 sequence reads: CASRPGTGFYEQYF. DNA of the CDR3: TGTGCCAGCAGGCCCGGGACAGGGTTCTACGAGCAGTACTTC. The complete variable domain, with remaining parts taken from reference TRBV28 and TRBJ2-7, reads DVKVTQSSRYLVKRTGEKVFLECVQDMDHENMFWYRQDPGLGLRLIYFSYDVKMKEKGDIPEGYSVSREKKERFSLILESASTNQTSMYLCASRPGTGFYEQYFGPGTRLTVT.

CDR3 bases: TGCAGCGTCTCCGGGGGCGGGGAGCTGTTTTTT. It translates to CSVSGGGELFF. The chain has TRBV29-1 and TRBJ2-2, with D perhaps TRBD2 (6 bases). Germline V gene data show CDR1 as SQVTM and CDR2 as ANQGSEA. Trimming stripped 6 bases from V and 7 bases from J, with 9 bases between. The CDR3 length is 11 residues.

This chain uses TRBV7-9 with TRBJ1-2; 9 nucleotides match TRBD1. CDR3 length: 13 residues. From germline, CDR1 is SEHNR and CDR2 FQNEAQ (reference sequence). With 5 bases clipped from V and 6 bases from J, the junction kept 4 bases outside the gene matches. The CDR3 loop reads CASSAGTGNGYTF. The DNA of the CDR3 is TGTGCCAGCAGCGCCGGGACAGGGAATGGCTACACCTTC.

V and J are TRBV9 and TRBJ2-5; 11 bases agree with TRBD2. J was trimmed by 1 base and V by 0 bases; bases with no gene match: 5. CDR3 length: 17 residues. Germline values: CDR1 SGDLS, CDR2 YYNGEE. CDR3 amino acids: CASSVAPGTSGQETQYF. As DNA, the CDR3 is TGTGCCAGCAGCGTAGCCCCCGGGACTAGCGGCCAAGAGACCCAGTACTTC.

V gene TRBV6-6 combines with J gene TRBJ1-1; D not resolved. This CDR3 comprises 15 residues. The germline V and J ends were trimmed by 4 bases and 1 base, with 13 bases remaining between them. The V gene's germline CDR1 is MNHNY and CDR2 SVGAGI (reference sequence). The CDR3 region has the DNA TGTGCCAGCAGTTTTCGCGGGCAGAAGAACACTGAAGCTTTCTTT. Translated: CASSFRGQKNTEAFF.

This rearrangement joins TRBV5-6 to TRBJ2-7; the match to TRBD2 covers 8 bases. V trimming: 0 bases; J trimming: 0 bases; junction bases outside the gene matches: 2. The CDR3 runs 15 residues. The germline gives CDR1 SGHDT, CDR2 YYEEEE. DNA of the CDR3: TGTGCCAGCAGCTTGGGCGGGGGGAACTCCTACGAGCAGTACTTC. Its protein product is CASSLGGGNSYEQYF.

The chain combines TRBV13 with TRBJ2-1, with 11 bases lining up with TRBD2. Trimming cost V 8 bases and J 6 bases; bases outside gene matches: 12. The CDR3 is 16 residues long. Looked up from germline, CDR1 is PRHDT and CDR2 is FYEKMQ (reference sequence). The CDR3, as DNA: TGTGCCAGCGTTTGGGCTAGCGGGAGGTCCCTCAATGAGCAGTTCTTC. Translating it yields CASVWASGRSLNEQFF.

J is TRBJ2-5 and V is TRBV2; a weak D match, TRBD1 (8 bases). Between the trimmed V and J ends, which lost 7 bases and 4 bases, there was a span of 16 bases. The CDR3 runs 14 residues. Per germline, CDR1 SNHLY and CDR2 FYNNEI. The CDR3 is CASTRTGRAETQYF. The CDR3 DNA follows: TGTGCCAGCACGAGGACAGGGAGGGCAGAGACCCAGTACTTC.

This clone was seen a handful of times. The genes are TRBV10-1 and TRBJ2-2; D may be TRBD2 (5 bases). Germline values: CDR1 WNHNN, CDR2 SYGVQD (reference sequence). V was cut by 9 bases and J by 1 base, with 6 bases left in between. CDR3 length: 12 residues. CDR3 DNA: TGCGCCAGAGGAGGGAACACCGGGGAGCTGTTTTTT. Translation gives CARGGNTGELFF.